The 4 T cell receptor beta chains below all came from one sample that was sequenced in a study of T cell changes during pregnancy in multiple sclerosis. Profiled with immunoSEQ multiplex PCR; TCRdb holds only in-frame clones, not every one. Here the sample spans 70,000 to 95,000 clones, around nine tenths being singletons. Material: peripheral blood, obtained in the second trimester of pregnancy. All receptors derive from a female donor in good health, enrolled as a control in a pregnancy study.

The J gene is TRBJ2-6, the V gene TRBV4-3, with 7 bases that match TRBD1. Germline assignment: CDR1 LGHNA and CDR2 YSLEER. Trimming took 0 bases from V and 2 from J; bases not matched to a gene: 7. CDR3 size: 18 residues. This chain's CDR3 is CASSQDARGIPGANVLTF. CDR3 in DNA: TGCGCCAGCAGCCAAGATGCCAGGGGGATCCCTGGGGCCAACGTCCTGACTTTC.

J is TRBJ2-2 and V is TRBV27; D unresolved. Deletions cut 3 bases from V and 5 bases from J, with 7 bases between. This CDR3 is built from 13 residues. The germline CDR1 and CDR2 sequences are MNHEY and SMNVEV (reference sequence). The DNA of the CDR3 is TGTGCCAGCAGTTTTGGAGTTACCGGGGAGCTGTTTTTT. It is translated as CASSFGVTGELFF.

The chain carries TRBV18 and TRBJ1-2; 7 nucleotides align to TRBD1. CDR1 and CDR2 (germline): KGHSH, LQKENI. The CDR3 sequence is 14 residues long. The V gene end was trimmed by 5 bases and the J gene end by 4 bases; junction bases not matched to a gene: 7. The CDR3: CASSTTGLSYGYTF. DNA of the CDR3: TGTGCCAGCTCAACGACAGGGTTATCCTATGGCTACACCTTC.

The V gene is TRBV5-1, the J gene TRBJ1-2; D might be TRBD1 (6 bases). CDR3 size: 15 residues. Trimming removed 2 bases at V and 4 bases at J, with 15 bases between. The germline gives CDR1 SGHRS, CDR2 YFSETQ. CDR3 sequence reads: CASSFNLGGAYGYTF. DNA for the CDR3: TGCGCCAGCAGCTTCAACCTCGGGGGGGCCTATGGCTACACCTTC.